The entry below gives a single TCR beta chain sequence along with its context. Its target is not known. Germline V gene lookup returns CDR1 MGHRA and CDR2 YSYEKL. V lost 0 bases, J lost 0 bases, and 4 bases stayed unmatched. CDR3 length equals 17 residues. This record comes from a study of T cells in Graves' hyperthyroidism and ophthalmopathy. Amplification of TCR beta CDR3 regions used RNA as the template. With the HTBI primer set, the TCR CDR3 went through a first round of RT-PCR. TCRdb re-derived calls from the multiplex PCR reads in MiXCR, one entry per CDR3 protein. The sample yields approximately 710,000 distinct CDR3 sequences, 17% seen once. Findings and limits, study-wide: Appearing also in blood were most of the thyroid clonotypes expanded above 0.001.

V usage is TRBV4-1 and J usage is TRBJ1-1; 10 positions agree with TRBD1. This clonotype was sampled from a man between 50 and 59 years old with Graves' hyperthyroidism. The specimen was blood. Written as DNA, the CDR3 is TGCGCCAGCAGCCAAGAAGGGACAGGGGTCCTGAACACTGAAGCTTTCTTT. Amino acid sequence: CASSQEGTGVLNTEAFF.